These 32 T cell receptor beta chains came from one sample sequenced in a study of cytomegalovirus exposure and HLA in healthy donors. Sequenced by immunoSEQ multiplex PCR; TCRdb stores in-frame clones only, minus some. Found here are roughly 180,000 clones, about 80% of them singletons; the top ten hold roughly 7.5%. Sequenced: PBMCs. Receptors originate from a man between 18 and 35 years old in good health and CMV-seropositive.

This chain connects TRBV18 to TRBJ2-5; 9 bases map to TRBD1. V gave up 6 bases and J gave up 2 bases; unmatched junction bases: 1. The CDR3 consists of 13 residues. CDR1 is KGHSH, CDR2 LQKENI, per germline. CDR3 in DNA: TGTGCCAGCTCCGGGACAGGGCAAGAGACCCAGTACTTC. Amino acids: CASSGTGQETQYF.

V usage is TRBV28 and J usage is TRBJ1-5; tentative D call: TRBD1 (6 bases). Trimming pared 11 bases from V and 2 bases from J, leaving 19 bases between. The CDR3 consists of 15 residues. Per germline, CDR1 MDHEN and CDR2 SYDVKM. The CDR3 DNA reads TGTGCCGTCTCAGGGTTTAGGACAGGCAATCAGCCCCAGCATTTT. Protein product: CAVSGFRTGNQPQHF. Supplemented by reference TRBV28 and TRBJ1-5, the full variable domain reads DVKVTQSSRYLVKRTGEKVFLECVQDMDHENMFWYRQDPGLGLRLIYFSYDVKMKEKGDIPEGYSVSREKKERFSLILESASTNQTSMYLCAVSGFRTGNQPQHFGDGTRLSIL.

This chain joins TRBV27 and TRBJ1-1, with D unresolved. CDR1 is MNHEY and CDR2 is SMNVEV in the germline V gene (reference sequence). Trimming removed 2 bases at V and 4 bases at J, with 11 bases between. The length of the CDR3 is 14 residues. DNA of the CDR3: TGTGCCAGCAGTTTAGACTCAACGGTCACTGAAGCTTTCTTT. Protein sequence: CASSLDSTVTEAFF.

The CDR3 reads CATEGEYNEKLFF. Here the CDR3 DNA reads TGTGCCACCGAAGGAGAATATAATGAAAAACTGTTTTTT. The chain combines TRBV6-6 with TRBJ1-4; D gene uncertain. The CDR3 spans 13 residues. Germline V gene data show CDR1 as MNHNY and CDR2 as SVGAGI (reference sequence). Deletions cut 10 bases from V and 4 bases from J, with 13 bases between.

CDR3 residues: CSAPQAGGDTQYF. The DNA of the CDR3 is TGCAGCGCTCCCCAGGCGGGAGGTGATACGCAGTATTTT. The chain employs TRBV29-1 and TRBJ2-3, with TRBD2 identical over 8 bases. Germline V gene sequence: CDR1 SQVTM, CDR2 ANQGSEA. The CDR3 is 13 residues long. The trim removed 7 bases at V and 6 bases at J, leaving 9 bases unmatched.

The chain links TRBV14 to TRBJ2-1; 13 bases line up with TRBD2. The germline gives CDR1 SGHDN, CDR2 FVKESK. V was clipped by 3 bases and J by 8 bases; unmatched bases: 4. CDR3 length equals 15 residues. This CDR3 reads CASSQTSGGTHEQFF. The CDR3 DNA is TGTGCCAGCAGCCAGACTAGCGGGGGGACCCATGAGCAGTTCTTC.

At least ten counts were recorded for this clone. This chain links TRBV27 with TRBJ1-3; no firm D call. The CDR3 consists of 13 residues. Trimming took 3 bases from V and 4 from J, leaving 7 bases between them. Germline loops: CDR1 MNHEY, CDR2 SMNVEV (reference sequence). The CDR3 region has the DNA TGTGCCAGCAGTTTTACGGGGGGAAACACCATATATTTT. This encodes CASSFTGGNTIYF.

The chain links TRBV5-1 to TRBJ2-5, with 7 bases lining up with TRBD1. The CDR3 runs to 14 residues. The V gene's germline CDR1 is SGHRS and CDR2 YFSETQ. Losses at the gene ends were 4 bases for V and 3 bases for J; bases not matched to a gene: 6. CDR3 region: CASSQQGREETQYF. The CDR3 DNA reads as TGCGCCAGCAGCCAACAGGGGCGGGAAGAGACCCAGTACTTC.

This chain connects TRBV10-3 to TRBJ2-3; 12 bases line up with TRBD2. Germline V gives CDR1 ENHRY, CDR2 SYGVKD. With 6 bases clipped from V and 4 bases from J, the junction kept 5 bases outside the gene matches. The CDR3 loop spans 15 amino acids. This CDR3 is CAIRRLAGESDTQYF. The CDR3 region has the DNA TGTGCCATCAGACGACTAGCGGGAGAATCAGATACGCAGTATTTT.

The chain employs TRBV9 and TRBJ2-1; D is perhaps TRBD1 (5 bases). The V end was cut by 0 bases, the J end by 7 bases, with 17 bases between. CDR3 size: 16 residues. From germline, CDR1 is SGDLS and CDR2 YYNGEE. CDR3: CASSVGWGPRVNEQFF. CDR3 bases: TGTGCCAGCAGCGTAGGATGGGGCCCCCGGGTTAATGAGCAGTTCTTC.

The chain has TRBV4-2 and TRBJ2-3; 12 bases agree with TRBD1. CDR1 is LGHNA and CDR2 is YNFKEQ in the germline V gene. The trim removed 0 bases at V and 6 bases at J, leaving 10 bases unmatched. The CDR3 is made up of 18 amino acids. The CDR3 spells CASSQDTPGQGARDTQYF. The CDR3 DNA follows: TGTGCCAGCAGCCAAGATACCCCGGGACAGGGGGCGCGGGATACGCAGTATTTT.

The chain has TRBV4-3 and TRBJ2-1; D not certain. The CDR3 is made up of 13 amino acids. Germline lookup yields CDR1 LGHNA and CDR2 YSLEER. V was trimmed by 4 bases and J by 8 bases, leaving 12 bases between them. CDR3 DNA sequence: TGCGCCAGCAGCCGAGCCCACCGCGATGAGCAGTTCTTC. Its translation is CASSRAHRDEQFF.

The chain employs TRBV6-5 and TRBJ1-4, with no clear D. V shed 2 bases and J shed 0 bases, with 10 bases lying between them. The CDR3 totals 16 residues. In germline, CDR1 is MNHEY, CDR2 SVGAGI. The CDR3 loop is CASSYVAVSTNEKLFF. In DNA, the CDR3 is TGTGCCAGCAGTTACGTGGCAGTCTCAACTAATGAAAAACTGTTTTTT.

The chain is built from TRBV28 and TRBJ2-7, with TRBD1 identical over 7 bases. Germline-derived CDR1 and CDR2 are MDHEN and SYDVKM. With 7 bases clipped from V and 4 bases from J, the junction kept 7 bases outside the gene matches. The CDR3 spans 13 residues. Here the CDR3 DNA reads TGTGCCAGCAAGGGGGCAGCCGAGTACGAGCAGTACTTC. It codes for CASKGAAEYEQYF. The full variable domain, its missing parts supplied by reference TRBV28 and TRBJ2-7, is DVKVTQSSRYLVKRTGEKVFLECVQDMDHENMFWYRQDPGLGLRLIYFSYDVKMKEKGDIPEGYSVSREKKERFSLILESASTNQTSMYLCASKGAAEYEQYFGPGTRLTVT.

This chain links TRBV7-2 with TRBJ2-7; TRBD2 matches 12 bases. This CDR3 comprises 15 residues. V was pared by 5 bases and J by 7 bases, with 9 bases of the junction left unmatched. Germline lookup yields CDR1 SGHTA and CDR2 FQGNSA. The CDR3 is CASSRTSGTRWEQYF. The CDR3 nucleotides read TGTGCCAGCAGCCGGACTAGCGGGACCCGTTGGGAGCAGTACTTC.

The chain uses TRBV7-7 and TRBJ2-7; TRBD1 aligns across 9 bases. V shed 5 bases, J shed 0 bases, and the junction held 8 bases outside the gene matches. The CDR3 runs to 16 residues. The germline V gene has CDR1 SSHAT and CDR2 FNYEAQ (reference sequence). The CDR3 spells CASSPDRDRVSYEQYF. Here the CDR3 DNA reads TGTGCCAGCAGCCCGGACCGGGACAGGGTCTCCTACGAGCAGTACTTC.

V and J are TRBV30 and TRBJ1-1; no clear D gene. Trimming cost V 0 bases and J 8 bases, with 10 bases left between them. Germline-derived CDR1 and CDR2 are GTSNPN and SVGIG (reference sequence). The length of the CDR3 is 12 residues. In nucleotides, the CDR3 is TGTGCCTGGAGTGTGGAGGGTCCCGAAGCTTTCTTT. Its protein product is CAWSVEGPEAFF.

The J gene is TRBJ1-2, the V gene TRBV5-6, with 8 bases aligning to TRBD1. This CDR3 comprises 14 residues. The J segment lost 4 bases and the V segment lost 4 bases, leaving 6 bases of the junction unmatched. Per the germline V gene, CDR1 is SGHDT and CDR2 is YYEEEE. The CDR3 DNA reads TGTGCCAGCAGCGTAAACAGGGGGGGCTATGGCTACACCTTC. Translated: CASSVNRGGYGYTF.

V gene TRBV5-6 combines with J gene TRBJ2-7; D is undetermined. In germline, CDR1 is SGHDT, CDR2 YYEEEE. V gave up 2 bases and J gave up 1 base, with 13 bases separating them. This CDR3 region has 15 residues. CDR3 coding DNA: TGTGCCAGCAGCTTTGGTGTTGCGTGGTCCTACGAGCAGTACTTC. Protein product: CASSFGVAWSYEQYF. Supplemented by reference TRBV5-6 and TRBJ2-7, the full variable domain reads DAGVTQSPTHLIKTRGQQVTLRCSPKSGHDTVSWYQQALGQGPQFIFQYYEEEERQRGNFPDRFSGHQFPNYSSELNVNALLLGDSALYLCASSFGVAWSYEQYFGPGTRLTVT.

This clone was seen more than once but under ten times. The chain employs TRBV6-5 and TRBJ1-3; possible D gene TRBD1, 6 bases. Looked up from germline, CDR1 is MNHEY and CDR2 is SVGAGI. V was pared by 2 bases and J by 0 bases, with 11 bases between. This CDR3 contains 16 residues. The DNA for the CDR3 is TGTGCCAGCAGTTACGCGACAGGTTACTCTGGAAACACCATATATTTT. It is translated as CASSYATGYSGNTIYF.

This chain links TRBV30 with TRBJ2-2; TRBD2 agrees at 9 bases. Germline V lookup: CDR1 GTSNPN, CDR2 SVGIG (reference sequence). The junction had 9 bases not matched to a gene; V was cut back by 0 bases and J by 4 bases. CDR3 length equals 17 residues. CDR3 DNA sequence: TGTGCCTGGAGTGTAAAAGGGATAGCGGGAGTCACCGGGGAGCTGTTTTTT. Protein sequence: CAWSVKGIAGVTGELFF.

This chain joins TRBV2 and TRBJ2-3; the match to TRBD2 covers 7 bases. This CDR3 has 14 amino acids. Germline lookup yields CDR1 SNHLY and CDR2 FYNNEI. J lost 6 bases, V lost 3 bases, and 6 bases had no gene match. The CDR3 here is CASSDVWGGDTQYF. The DNA for the CDR3 is TGTGCCAGCAGTGATGTATGGGGGGGGGATACGCAGTATTTT.

This clone was observed a handful of times. Different DNA sequences within this sample yield the same CDR3. The chain uses TRBV27 and TRBJ1-5; a possible D gene is TRBD1 (5 bases). This CDR3 has 13 amino acids. The V end was cut by 3 bases, the J end by 4 bases, with 7 bases between. CDR1 and CDR2 from the germline V gene are MNHEY and SMNVEV (reference sequence). CDR3 sequence (DNA): TGTGCCAGCAGTTTCGGGGGGAATCAGCCCCAGCATTTT. Translating gives CASSFGGNQPQHF.

The chain employs TRBV30 and TRBJ1-2; possible D gene TRBD1, 5 bases. V lost 4 bases to trimming and J lost 7 bases, with 10 bases between them. CDR3 length: 11 residues. In germline, CDR1 is GTSNPN, CDR2 SVGIG (reference sequence). CDR3 region: CAWTQGGGYTF. The CDR3 region has the DNA TGTGCCTGGACTCAGGGCGGTGGCTACACCTTC.

CDR3 nucleotides: TGTGCCAGCAGTCCGGACTTTGCAACTAATGAAAAACTGTTTTTT. This encodes CASSPDFATNEKLFF. This chain joins TRBV2 and TRBJ1-4, with D hard to call. Germline V gives CDR1 SNHLY, CDR2 FYNNEI. The CDR3 length is 15 residues. The V and J ends lost 5 bases and 0 bases respectively, with 10 bases between them.

CDR3 nucleotide sequence: TGTGCCAGCAGCTTAGGCCTAGCGGGAGGGCTCGACGAGCAGTACTTC. Its translation: CASSLGLAGGLDEQYF. The chain is built from TRBV7-2 and TRBJ2-7, with 12 nucleotides matching TRBD2. Germline trimming cut 1 base from V and 5 bases from J; bases unmatched to any gene: 6. From germline, CDR1 is SGHTA and CDR2 FQGNSA. The CDR3 has 16 amino acids.

The rearrangement links TRBV27 to TRBJ1-5; perhaps TRBD1 as D (5 bases). Trimming stripped 7 bases from V and 4 bases from J, with 11 bases between. The germline CDR1 and CDR2 sequences are MNHEY and SMNVEV (reference sequence). The CDR3 contains 13 residues. The CDR3 loop reads CASTRGVNQPQHF. The CDR3, as DNA: TGTGCCAGCACTCGGGGGGTGAATCAGCCCCAGCATTTT.

This clone has only one observation. This chain connects TRBV30 to TRBJ2-7; 8 bases are a match to TRBD2. This CDR3 spans 12 amino acids. Germline V CDR1 and CDR2: GTSNPN, SVGIG (reference sequence). V lost 4 bases, J lost 5 bases, and 4 bases stayed unmatched. This CDR3 reads CAWTRTSNEQYF. CDR3 DNA sequence: TGTGCCTGGACCAGGACTAGCAACGAGCAGTACTTC.

This clone has only one observation. J is TRBJ2-7 and V is TRBV4-2; D unclear. CDR1 is LGHNA, CDR2 YNFKEQ, per germline. V lost 0 bases to trimming and J lost 1 base, with 13 bases between them. The CDR3 extends over 16 amino acids. The CDR3 region has the DNA TGTGCCAGCAGCCAAGATCAACCGACTGGTTCCTACGAGCAGTACTTC. This encodes CASSQDQPTGSYEQYF.

This chain connects TRBV28 to TRBJ1-2, with 9 bases fitting TRBD1. V lost 5 bases and J lost 2; bases outside the gene matches: 6. Per germline, CDR1 MDHEN and CDR2 SYDVKM. The CDR3 is made up of 15 amino acids. CDR3 sequence: CASSIRTGENYGYTF. CDR3 DNA: TGTGCCAGCAGTATACGGACAGGGGAAAACTATGGCTACACCTTC.

This clone was seen at least ten times. The CDR3 spells CATSRDAGSSYEQYF. Here the CDR3 DNA reads TGTGCCACCAGCAGAGATGCGGGTTCTTCCTACGAGCAGTACTTC. V is TRBV15 and J is TRBJ2-7; D is perhaps TRBD2 (5 bases). Germline loops: CDR1 LNHNV, CDR2 YYDKDF (reference sequence). The CDR3 is 15 amino acids. Trimming left V 0 bases short and J 1 base short, with 10 bases between.

This chain joins TRBV6-5 and TRBJ1-2; D unclear. CDR3 length: 13 residues. V dropped 0 bases and J dropped 4 bases, with 6 bases sitting between them. Germline V lookup: CDR1 MNHEY, CDR2 SVGAGI. The CDR3 region is CASSYSGSYGYTF. CDR3 DNA: TGTGCCAGCAGTTACTCGGGCAGCTATGGCTACACCTTC.